This T cell receptor beta chain was sequenced for a study of blood T cell repertoires in COVID-19. The V and J ends lost 2 bases and 2 bases respectively, with 6 bases between them. CDR1 is LNHNV and CDR2 is YYDKDF in the germline V gene (reference sequence). The CDR3 is 13 residues long. Repertoires were generated with immunoSEQ multiplex PCR, while TCRdb's copy carries only in-frame clones and drops some. The sample lists 110,000 or so clones; about 80% were seen once. The chain is built from TRBV15 and TRBJ1-1; D uncertain. Sequencing was carried out using peripheral blood. This TCR derives from a man between 65 and 79 years old with acute or convalescent COVID-19. Here the CDR3 reads CATSRQANTEAFF. The CDR3 DNA reads TGTGCCACCAGCAGACAAGCCAACACTGAAGCTTTCTTT.